This entry features one TCR beta chain sequence. No antigen is known for it. The CDR3 extends over 12 amino acids. From germline, CDR1 is MNHEY and CDR2 SMNVEV (reference sequence). V was trimmed by 5 bases and J by 4 bases, leaving 9 bases between them. This sample stems from a study of CD8+ T cells in alopecia areata. RNA was extracted and reverse transcribed into cDNA as the sequencing template. The table came from immunoSEQ multiplex PCR; TCRdb's copy has only in-frame clones and leaves some out. Among about 200,000 clones listed, more than 55% were seen once. Investigators sorted PBMCs to obtain both CD4+ and CD8+ T cells. Study-level results: Normal skin's resident alphabeta T cells are sequenced alongside lesional scalp T cells. Clonality exceeded that of normal scalp in lesional scalp, most notably in alopecia totalis/universalis.

This chain joins TRBV27 and TRBJ2-7; possibly TRBD1 for D (6 bases). Material for sequencing was CD8+ T cells sorted from blood. The clonotype originates from a human donor in good health. The CDR3 here is CASSTGFYEQYF. Written as DNA, the CDR3 is TGTGCCAGCAGTACAGGGTTTTACGAGCAGTACTTC.